The entry below gives a single T cell receptor beta chain sequence along with its context. Its antigen is not yet known. The sample holds no much larger clone one base away, and base qualities are not on file. These data come from a study of T cells after posttransplantation cyclophosphamide (dated by TCRdb to the mid-2010s). General notes on the study: Using TRB sequencing, the study followed how the T cell repertoire rebuilt after myeloablative bone marrow transplantation with posttransplantation cyclophosphamide given as GVHD prophylaxis. TRB sequencing was also done on up to about 3 additional blood samples from 2 to 5.2 years after transplant in 3 patients, and on pretransplant blood from several patients. Samples from a few dozen PTCy-treated patients and 16 related bone marrow donors of those patients were subjected to antigen receptor sequencing. Public TRB sequences were queried against a database of over 3,600 sequences associated with responses to pathogens, tumor antigens, self-antigens and alloantigens. TRB sequencing was performed on blood from all 35 or so PTCy patients with 1-year posttransplant specimens. Because TRA and TRB clonality were tightly correlated in 9 samples, subsequent TCR analyses were focused on TRB only. Broad study findings and their caveats: Donor-recipient similarity was low at 1-2 months but increased during the first year, and donor CD8+ memory clones often dominated later blood repertoires. The TRB repertoires of T cells infiltrating skin or the GI tract showed only limited overlap with the TRB repertoires found in blood. Across fewer than 50 patients, recipient CMV seropositivity and CMV reactivation were highly associated with TRB clonality; PTCy diversity was similar to CNI/methotrexate controls.

TRB sequencing was run on genomic DNA with either the immunoSEQ assay at survey resolution or the hsTCRB kit. The paper's processing steps were these. Initial read processing used immunoSEQ software, and repertoire analyses used the LymphoSeq R package. Clonality was calculated as 1 minus normalized Shannon entropy, and the Gini coefficient was also calculated for each TRB dataset. To infer phenotypes in unsorted samples, TRB sequences from sorted subsets of the recipient or donor were mapped onto unsorted samples from the same recipient. Imported from immuneACCESS, the table was reduced by TCRdb to in-frame sequences with V and J called. These copies leave out some clones; in studies compared against another copy, an unresolved V gene accounts for under half, and the cause of the remainder is not known. The DNA gave D and trimming, while V, J and clone size come from that table. Within this sample are tens of thousands of clones, with around 98% of them counted one time only. The ten biggest clones cover roughly 0.15% of the sample.

From V the trimming removes 4 bases and from J it removes 9 bases, while the gene matches leave 5 bases of the junction unaccounted for. Sequences SGHTA (CDR1) and FQGTGA (CDR2) are obtained from the germline V gene. Including cysteine and phenylalanine, the CDR3 has 15 amino acids. Only the CDR3 DNA is retained, 45 bases long and in frame from the first base. Viable CD3+CD4+ or CD3+CD8+ cells that were CCR7+CD45RA+CD45RO-CD95-CD27+CD28+ were classified as naive T cells. Peripheral blood samples were provided by related bone marrow donors on the day of marrow donation. Peripheral blood and bone marrow mononuclear cells were isolated by Ficoll-Hypaque density centrifugation and were cryopreserved. CD4+ and CD8+ T cells, including naive and memory subsets, were sorted by FACS using a FACSAria II.

The origin of this receptor is a middle-aged man in good health, CMV-negative, and a related stem cell transplant donor. The receptor chain draws on TRBV7-3 and TRBJ2-1, and TRBD2 matches 14 of the central bases. Sequencing input: naive CD4+ T cells sorted from PBMCs. Read as DNA, the sequence is TGTGCCAGCAGCTCGGGGACTAGCGGGAGATCTGAGCAGTTCTTC. It specifies CASSSGTSGRSEQFF.